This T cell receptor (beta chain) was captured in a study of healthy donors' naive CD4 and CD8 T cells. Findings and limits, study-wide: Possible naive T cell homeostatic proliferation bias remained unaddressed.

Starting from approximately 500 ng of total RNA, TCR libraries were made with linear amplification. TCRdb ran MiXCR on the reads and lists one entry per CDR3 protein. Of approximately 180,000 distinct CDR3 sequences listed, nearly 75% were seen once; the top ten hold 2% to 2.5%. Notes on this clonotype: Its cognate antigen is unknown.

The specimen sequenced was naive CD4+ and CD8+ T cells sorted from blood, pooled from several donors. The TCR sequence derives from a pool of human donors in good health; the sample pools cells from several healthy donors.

The CDR3 is CATSDSAGMETQYF. The CDR3 region has the DNA TGTGCCACCAGTGATTCTGCGGGGATGGAGACCCAGTACTTC. This sequence joins TRBV24-1 and TRBJ2-5; possibly TRBD2 for D (6 bases). CDR3 length: 14 amino acids. The V gene's germline CDR1 is KGHDR and CDR2 SFDVKD. Trimming cost V 2 bases and J 5 bases, with 11 bases left between them.